This record covers a single T cell receptor (beta chain). This sample was included in a study of blood T cell repertoires in COVID-19. Overall study: Samples of COVID-19 (acute and convalescent) were obtained from the United States, Italy and Spain.

The method was immunoSEQ multiplex PCR; TCRdb's version includes in-frame clones alone and lacks a portion of them. The repertoire holds almost 400,000 clones, with roughly 86% as singletons. This CDR3 comprises 15 residues. Looked up from germline, CDR1 is LNHDA and CDR2 is SQIVND (reference sequence). Trimming pared 3 bases from V and 1 base from J, leaving 12 bases between. The sample comprised peripheral blood. The TCR comes from a woman aged 55-70 years with COVID-19, enrolled during active disease. The chain links TRBV19 to TRBJ2-5, with D tentatively TRBD1 (6 bases). The CDR3 loop is CASSIQDRIQETQYF. For the CDR3, the DNA is TGTGCCAGTAGTATTCAGGACAGAATCCAAGAGACCCAGTACTTC.